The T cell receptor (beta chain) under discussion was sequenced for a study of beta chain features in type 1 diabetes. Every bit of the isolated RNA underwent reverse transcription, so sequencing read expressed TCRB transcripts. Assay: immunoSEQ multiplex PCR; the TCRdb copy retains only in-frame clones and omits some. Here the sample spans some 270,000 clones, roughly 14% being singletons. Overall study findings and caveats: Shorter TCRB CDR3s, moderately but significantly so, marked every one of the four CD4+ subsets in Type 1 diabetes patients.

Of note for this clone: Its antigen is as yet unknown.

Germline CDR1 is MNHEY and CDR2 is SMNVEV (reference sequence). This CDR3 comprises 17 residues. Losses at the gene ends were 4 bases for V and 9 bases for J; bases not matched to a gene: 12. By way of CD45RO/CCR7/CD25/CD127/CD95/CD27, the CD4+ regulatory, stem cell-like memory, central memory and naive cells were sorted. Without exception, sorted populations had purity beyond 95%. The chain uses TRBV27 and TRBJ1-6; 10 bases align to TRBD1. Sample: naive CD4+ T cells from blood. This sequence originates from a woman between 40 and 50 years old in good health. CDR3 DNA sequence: TGTGCCAGCAGTTCGAAAGGTGGGACAGGGGTTCGTTCACCCCTCCACTTT. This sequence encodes CASSSKGGTGVRSPLHF.